This TCR beta chain emerged from a study of blood T cell repertoires in COVID-19. This clone was recorded only once. Assay: immunoSEQ multiplex PCR; the TCRdb copy retains only in-frame clones and omits some. The table shows a few hundred thousand clones, with more than 85% occurring only once. V lost 5 bases, J lost 4 bases, and 12 bases lay in between. Germline V gene sequence: CDR1 SNHLY, CDR2 FYNNEI. The CDR3 sequence is 13 residues long. This TCR was sampled from a woman aged 25-40 years who had recovered from COVID-19. The chain joins TRBV2 to TRBJ2-7, with D possibly being TRBD2 (6 bases). The sequencing sample was made of PBMCs or T cells enriched from blood (not recorded which). The CDR3 DNA reads TGTGCCAGCAGTAGTAGCGGAAATTACGAGCAGTACTTC. The encoded protein is CASSSSGNYEQYF.